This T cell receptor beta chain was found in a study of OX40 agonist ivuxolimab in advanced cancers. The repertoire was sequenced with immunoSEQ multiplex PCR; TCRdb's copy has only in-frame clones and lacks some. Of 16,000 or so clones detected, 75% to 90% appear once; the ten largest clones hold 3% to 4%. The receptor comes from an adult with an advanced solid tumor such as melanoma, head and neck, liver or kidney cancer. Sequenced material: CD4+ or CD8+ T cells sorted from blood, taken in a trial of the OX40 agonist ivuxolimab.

CDR3 amino acids: CASSLEVKDEQYF. Written as DNA, the CDR3 is TGTGCCAGCAGCTTGGAGGTCAAGGACGAGCAGTACTTC. The chain has TRBV5-4 and TRBJ2-7; D gene ambiguous. Trimming took 0 bases from V and 5 from J, leaving 9 bases between them. Germline V gene lookup returns CDR1 SGHNT and CDR2 YYREEE (reference sequence). This CDR3 spans 13 amino acids.